Listed below are T cell receptor beta chains from one sample, sequenced in a study of T cells in Graves' hyperthyroidism and ophthalmopathy. TCRdb re-derived calls from the multiplex PCR reads in MiXCR, one entry per CDR3 protein. This repertoire shows about 320,000 distinct CDR3 sequences, approximately 15% found once; its top ten account for roughly 33%. The sequencing input was blood. The source is a man aged 25 to 40 with Graves' hyperthyroidism. Each CDR3 is given with its conserved first and last residue. Each record gives: D gene, J gene, V gene, clone size, CDR3 DNA, CDR3 protein. A D gene is named only where the DNA matches it firmly. The listing skips clone size in some rows; elsewhere it reads once, few, many or a size class.

TRBD2 | TRBJ2-1 | TRBV4-2 | . | TGTGCCAGCAGCCAGGGACTAGCGGGAGGTTATGATGAGCAGTTCTTC | CASSQGLAGGYDEQFF
. | TRBJ2-7 | TRBV3-1 | many | TGTGCCAGCAGCCATTCTTCCCTGCTGGGAGTCCGGGACGAGCAGTACTTC | CASSHSSLLGVRDEQYF
. | TRBJ2-2 | TRBV24-1 | . | TGTGCCACCAGTAGCATCCAAACGAACACCGGGGAGCTGTTTTTT | CATSSIQTNTGELFF
. | TRBJ1-5 | TRBV6-1 | many | TGTGCCAGCAATGACCGGGACCTTCTTCAGCCCCAGCATTTT | CASNDRDLLQPQHF
. | TRBJ1-5 | TRBV6-1 | . | TGTGCCAGCAGTGAAAGGAGGAGGCAGGTCAGCAATCAGCCCCAGCATTTT | CASSERRRQVSNQPQHF
. | TRBJ2-1 | TRBV3-1 | many | TGTGCCAGCAGCCCAACAGACAATGAGCAGTTCTTC | CASSPTDNEQFF
. | TRBJ1-3 | TRBV11-2 | . | TGTGCCAGCAGCTCGATAAGACAGATCTCTGGAAACACCATATATTTT | CASSSIRQISGNTIYF
TRBD2 | TRBJ2-1 | TRBV3-1 | many | TGTGCCAGCAGCCAAGTTCGGCTAGCGGGAAAGAATGAGCAGTTCTTC | CASSQVRLAGKNEQFF
. | TRBJ2-1 | TRBV7-6 | many | TGTGCCAGCAGCTTTCTCACTAGCCGACACAATGAGCAGTTCTTC | CASSFLTSRHNEQFF
TRBD2 | TRBJ2-1 | TRBV12-3/TRBV12-4 | many | TGTGCCAGCAGTTTTACAGCGGGAAGAAGTAATGAGCAGTTCTTC | CASSFTAGRSNEQFF
. | TRBJ2-3 | TRBV13 | . | TGTGCCAGCAGCTTAGGCGGGAGTAGGGCTACGCAGTATTTT | CASSLGGSRATQYF
TRBD2 | TRBJ2-7 | TRBV29-1 | many | TGCAGCGTTGAAGTACCGGGACTAGCACACTACGAGCAGTACTTC | CSVEVPGLAHYEQYF
. | TRBJ1-1 | TRBV12-5 | many | TGTGCTAGTGGTTACTCACCACAGGTCACTGAAGCTTTCTTT | CASGYSPQVTEAFF
TRBD1 | TRBJ1-1 | TRBV10-2 | few | TGCGCCAGCAAACAGGGGGAAAACACTGAAGCTTTCTTT | CASKQGENTEAFF
. | TRBJ1-2 | TRBV6-1 | . | TGTGCCAGCAGTTTGGGACGGGACAACCCCCTCTATGGCTACACCTTC | CASSLGRDNPLYGYTF